This T cell receptor beta chain was obtained from a study of T cell responses to AZD1222 COVID-19 vaccine. Study observations and caveats: CD4 TCRs linked to vaccination spanned spike, dominating at 160-218 and 743-854. Variant regions that are unmutated are reportedly the target of nearly half of spike-specific TCRs. Clonal diversity may have been underestimated in mostly white British donors.

Recipients boosted at about 4 weeks or about 12 weeks are pooled. The repertoire was sequenced with immunoSEQ multiplex PCR; TCRdb's copy has only in-frame clones and lacks some. The profile shows roughly 130,000 clones, over 85% of them singletons. On this clone: No antigen is known for it.

The V end was cut by 8 bases, the J end by 0 bases, with 20 bases between. The CDR3 runs to 17 residues. The germline V gene encodes CDR1 MNHEY and CDR2 SMNVEV (reference sequence). The sequences come from peripheral blood, collected 28 days after the second AZD1222 dose. The chain combines TRBV27 with TRBJ1-5, with D tentatively TRBD1 (5 bases). This TCR was recovered from an adult who received the AZD1222 COVID-19 vaccine. The CDR3 nucleotides read TGTGCCAGCGGCACCGGACACCCGGCCTATAGCAATCAGCCCCAGCATTTT. Residues: CASGTGHPAYSNQPQHF.